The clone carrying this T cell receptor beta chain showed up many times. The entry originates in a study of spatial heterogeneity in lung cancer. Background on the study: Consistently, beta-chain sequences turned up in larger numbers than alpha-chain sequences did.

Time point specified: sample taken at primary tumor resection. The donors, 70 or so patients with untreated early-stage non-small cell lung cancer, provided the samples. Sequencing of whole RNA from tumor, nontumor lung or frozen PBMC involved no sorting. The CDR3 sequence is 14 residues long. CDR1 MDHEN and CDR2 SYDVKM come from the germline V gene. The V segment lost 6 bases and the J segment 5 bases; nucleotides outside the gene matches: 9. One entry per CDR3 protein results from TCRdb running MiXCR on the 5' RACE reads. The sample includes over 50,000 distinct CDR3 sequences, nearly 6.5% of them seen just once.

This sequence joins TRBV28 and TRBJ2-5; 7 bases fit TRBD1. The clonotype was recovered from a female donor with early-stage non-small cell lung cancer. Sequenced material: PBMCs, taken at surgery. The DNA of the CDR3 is TGTGCCAGCAGCCGCCCAAGGGGGCTGGAGACCCAGTACTTC. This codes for CASSRPRGLETQYF.